This TCR beta chain was documented in a study of Ad26.COV2.S vaccination and SARS-CoV-2 variants. Whole-study results and caveats: Whether participants received vaccine or placebo, their non-spike TCR breadth was similar. People who got the vaccine had more spike-specific TCR breadth than people who got placebo. In TCR breadth and depth analyses, total T cell responses may have been underestimated.

Germline V lookup: CDR1 SGHTA, CDR2 FQGNSA. With V trimmed by 5 bases and J by 3 bases, 9 bases remained unmatched. This CDR3 region has 16 residues. About this clone: Its antigen is as yet unknown.

The method was immunoSEQ multiplex PCR; TCRdb's version includes in-frame clones alone and lacks a portion of them. Of some 190,000 clones listed, around nine tenths are singletons. The receptor was derived from a human donor who had recovered from COVID-19. Source: peripheral blood, taken after recovery from COVID-19. The genes are TRBV7-2 and TRBJ2-1, with 8 positions matching TRBD2. The CDR3 region has the DNA TGTGCCAGCAGCCCCGGGCGGGGGGAATACTACAATGAGCAGTTCTTC. It yields the protein CASSPGRGEYYNEQFF.